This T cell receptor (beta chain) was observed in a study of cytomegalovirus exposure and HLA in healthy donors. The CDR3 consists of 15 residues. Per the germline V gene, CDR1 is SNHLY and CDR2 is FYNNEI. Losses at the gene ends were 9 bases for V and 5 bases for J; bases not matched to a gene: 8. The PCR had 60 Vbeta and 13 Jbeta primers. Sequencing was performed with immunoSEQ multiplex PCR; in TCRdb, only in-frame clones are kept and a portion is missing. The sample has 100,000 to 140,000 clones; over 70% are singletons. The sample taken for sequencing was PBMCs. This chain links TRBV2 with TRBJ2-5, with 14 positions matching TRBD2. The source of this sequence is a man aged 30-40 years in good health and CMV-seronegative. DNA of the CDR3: TGTGCCAGAAGACTAGCGGGAGGGCGAGAGGAGACCCAGTACTTC. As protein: CARRLAGGREETQYF. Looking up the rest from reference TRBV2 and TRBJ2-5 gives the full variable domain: EPEVTQTPSHQVTQMGQEVILRCVPISNHLYFYWYRQILGQKVEFLVSFYNNEISEKSEIFDDQFSVERPDGSNFTLKIRSTKLEDSAMYFCARRLAGGREETQYFGPGTRLLVL.